This T cell receptor beta chain was found in a study of identical twins (dated by TCRdb to about 2016). In the study overall: The study deep-sequenced TCR alpha and beta repertoires from monozygotic twins, unrelated adults of various ages and cord blood to test whether fetal clonotypes persist. Replicate twin experiments were performed at different times using different library preparation protocols to rule out contamination. Study-wide conclusions, independent of this receptor: Because the same donors could not be followed over many years, conclusions were based on cross-sectional statistical analysis. Compared with coincidental sharing between unrelated individuals, an excess of low generation-probability sequences was observed among out-of-frame TCR alpha sequences shared between twins. Excess twin sharing in beta out-of-frame sequences was weaker because fewer shared sequences lowered the signal-to-noise ratio. Zero-insertion analyses could be partly confounded by invariant T cells such as MAIT and iNKT, though diverse VJ usage argued against such confounding for most clonotypes. Fewer insertions were carried by abundant cord blood beta clonotypes; a weaker similar trend was observed in young adult naive repertoires, while no such trend was observed in memory repertoires. Out-of-frame TCR alpha sharing in monozygotic twins was systematically underestimated by recombination models, whereas sharing between unrelated individuals was in agreement with the recombination models.

Of note for this clonotype: Which antigen it targets is not known. No clone much larger than this one lies a single base away; base qualities are absent.

Every donor in the study was a healthy Caucasian. The twin cohort consisted of three pairs of female monozygotic twins, all aged roughly 18 to 29 years. Positive isolation kits from Invitrogen were used to isolate the CD4+ and CD8+ T cell populations. The receptor library was made with 5' RACE. The instrument given in TCRdb is Illumina HiSeq 2000. Template switching introduced a universal primer binding site; the final cDNA contained a unique molecular identifier, enabling accurate counting of TCR cDNA molecules. First-strand cDNA for TCR alpha and beta chains was synthesized from specific primers in the conserved constant-segment region. To control for contamination, every cDNA library carried two barcodes: a SMART-Mk sample barcode plus Illumina barcodes. Two successive PCR steps introduced TruSeq adapter sequences along with Illumina sample barcodes. The TCR alpha and beta cDNA libraries were sequenced on the Illumina HiSeq platform using custom primers. The published analysis was carried out like this. MiGEC processed the raw reads to extract unique molecular identifiers, while MiXCR was used to determine the CDR3 positions. For each individual, recombination models were inferred using an EM algorithm with the repgenHMM and IGoR tools. Shared clonotype analysis was performed with the tcR package in R, normalizing sharing by the product of cloneset sizes. To study raw recombination free of thymic and clonal selection effects, out-of-frame nonproductive sequences were analyzed. TCRdb itself trimmed the public reads at Q25 with fastp, ran MiXCR and retained productive beta chains. Rows with one shared CDR3 protein collapse into an entry with the most common genes and DNA. The V and J calls, along with clone size, are taken from TCRdb and not from the paper's own processing. The sample records 510,000 or so distinct CDR3 sequences, 12% to 15% of which are singletons. Of the sample, less than 0.5% is held by the ten largest clones.

CDR3 length: 16 amino acids, cysteine to phenylalanine. Only the CDR3 DNA stays, 48 bases, in frame from base 1. Reading the germline V gene gives CDR1 KGHDR and CDR2 SFDVKD. V loses 3 bases, J loses 1 base, and the germline ends lie 13 bases apart. The sample was also reused in another study, on yellow fever vaccine responses in identical twins. Looking at the second paper: According to the authors, the vaccine-induced T cell response in identical twins seemed to be partly convergent and partly specific to each individual. The study precisely tracked vaccine-responding T cell clones in identical twins.

What was sequenced was CD4+ T cells sorted from blood. The TCR sequence derives from a woman between 18 and 30 years old in good health. The chain is made from TRBV24-1 and TRBJ2-3; confidence is insufficient to name the D gene. The CDR3 region reads CATSDLSPKGTDTQYF. The DNA reads as follows: TGTGCCACCAGTGATCTCAGTCCGAAGGGCACAGATACGCAGTATTTT.